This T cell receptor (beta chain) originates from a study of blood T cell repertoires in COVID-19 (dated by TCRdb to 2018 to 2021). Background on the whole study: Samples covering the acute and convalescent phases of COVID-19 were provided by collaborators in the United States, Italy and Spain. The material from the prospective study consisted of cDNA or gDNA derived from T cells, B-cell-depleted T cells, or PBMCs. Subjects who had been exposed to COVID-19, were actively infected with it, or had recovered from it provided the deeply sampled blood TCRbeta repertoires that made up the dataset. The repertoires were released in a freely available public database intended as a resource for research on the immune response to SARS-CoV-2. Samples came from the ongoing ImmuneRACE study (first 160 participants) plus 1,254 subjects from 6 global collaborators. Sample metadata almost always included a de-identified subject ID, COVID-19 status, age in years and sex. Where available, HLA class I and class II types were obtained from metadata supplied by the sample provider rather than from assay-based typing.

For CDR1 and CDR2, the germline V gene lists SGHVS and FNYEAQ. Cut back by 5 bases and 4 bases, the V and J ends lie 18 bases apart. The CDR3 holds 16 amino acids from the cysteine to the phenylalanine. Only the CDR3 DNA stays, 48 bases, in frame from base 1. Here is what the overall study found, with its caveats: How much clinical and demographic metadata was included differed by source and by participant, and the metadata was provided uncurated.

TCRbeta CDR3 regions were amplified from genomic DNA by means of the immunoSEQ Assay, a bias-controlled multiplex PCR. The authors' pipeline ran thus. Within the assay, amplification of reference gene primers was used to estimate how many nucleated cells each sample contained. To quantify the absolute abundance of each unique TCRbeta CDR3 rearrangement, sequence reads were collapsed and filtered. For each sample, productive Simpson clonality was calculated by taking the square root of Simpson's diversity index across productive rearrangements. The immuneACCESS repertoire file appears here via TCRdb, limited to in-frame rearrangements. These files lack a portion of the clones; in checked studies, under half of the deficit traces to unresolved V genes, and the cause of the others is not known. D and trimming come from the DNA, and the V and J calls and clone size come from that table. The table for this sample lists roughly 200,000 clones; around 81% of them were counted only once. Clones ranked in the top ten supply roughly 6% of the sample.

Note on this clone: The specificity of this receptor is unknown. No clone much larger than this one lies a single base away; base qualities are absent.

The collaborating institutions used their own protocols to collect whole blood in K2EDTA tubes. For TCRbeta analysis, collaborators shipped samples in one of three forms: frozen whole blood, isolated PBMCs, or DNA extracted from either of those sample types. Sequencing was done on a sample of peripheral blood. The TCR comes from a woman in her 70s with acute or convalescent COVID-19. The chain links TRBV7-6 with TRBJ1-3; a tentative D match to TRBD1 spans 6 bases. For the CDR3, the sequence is CASSDLAGGTGNTIYF. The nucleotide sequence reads TGTGCCAGCAGCGACCTTGCGGGGGGCACCGGAAACACCATATATTTT.